The clone carrying this TCR beta chain was recorded at least ten times. The CDR3 does not close with the conserved phenylalanine or tryptophan, likely indicating a read error. Using a constant-region primer together with ProtoScript II reverse transcriptase, TCR beta cDNA was made from about 500 ng of total RNA. Nested multiplex PCR, run for three rounds with slightly modified ARM-PCR, yielded TCR beta libraries. It was with TRBV1-TRBV30 forward primers and a C-beta reverse primer that the first two PCR rounds were run, at roughly 10 cycles each. TCRdb reprocessed the multiplex PCR reads via MiXCR and lists one record per CDR3 protein. The profile shows roughly 30,000 distinct CDR3 sequences, 60% to 80% of them singletons. The sample originates from a study of tumor-infiltrating lymphocytes in primary liver carcinoma. Germline V gene lookup returns CDR1 SGHAT and CDR2 FQNNGV. Deletions cut 5 bases from V and 2 bases from J, with 16 bases between. CDR3 length: 15 amino acids.

Each 20-30 mg portion of unsorted bulk tissue served as the source for co-extraction of RNA and DNA. The chain uses TRBV11-2 and TRBJ2-7, with D possibly matching TRBD2 (6 bases). The sample comprised liver tumor tissue from sampling region 3. Subset specified: tumor region T3, left-lateral pole. The clonotype comes from a woman in her twenties or thirties with primary liver carcinoma and hepatitis B virus infection. CDR3 nucleotide sequence: TGTGCCAGCAGCCTCGGCGGGACTCTACCCTACGAGCAGTACTCC. Translation gives CASSLGGTLPYEQYS.